This entry lists 2 T cell receptor beta chains sequenced from one sample in a study of OX40 agonist ivuxolimab in advanced cancers. Profiling relied on immunoSEQ multiplex PCR, and the TCRdb table lists in-frame clones only, not all of them. The sample carries approximately 60,000 clones, around four fifths recorded once. The source material was CD4+ or CD8+ T cells sorted from blood, sampled in a trial of the OX40 agonist ivuxolimab. Source of these receptors: an adult with an advanced solid tumor such as melanoma, head and neck, liver or kidney cancer.

Comment on this clone: This same CDR3 is encoded by further DNA sequences in the sample. The chain couples TRBV5-1 to TRBJ2-7, with 11 bases identical to TRBD2. CDR3 length: 14 amino acids. Per germline, CDR1 SGHRS and CDR2 YFSETQ. Trimming removed 4 bases from V and 0 bases from J; junction bases left unmatched: 0. The CDR3: CASSLAGGSYEQYF. In nucleotides, the CDR3 is TGCGCCAGCAGCCTAGCGGGAGGCTCCTACGAGCAGTACTTC.

The V and J genes are TRBV5-1 and TRBJ1-4, with unresolved D. CDR3 length: 14 residues. The germline gives CDR1 SGHRS, CDR2 YFSETQ. Trimming shortened V by 2 bases and J by 4 bases, and 9 bases separated the two germline ends. The CDR3 is CASSFRAVNEKLFF. CDR3 nucleotide sequence: TGCGCCAGCAGCTTTCGGGCAGTTAATGAAAAACTGTTTTTT.